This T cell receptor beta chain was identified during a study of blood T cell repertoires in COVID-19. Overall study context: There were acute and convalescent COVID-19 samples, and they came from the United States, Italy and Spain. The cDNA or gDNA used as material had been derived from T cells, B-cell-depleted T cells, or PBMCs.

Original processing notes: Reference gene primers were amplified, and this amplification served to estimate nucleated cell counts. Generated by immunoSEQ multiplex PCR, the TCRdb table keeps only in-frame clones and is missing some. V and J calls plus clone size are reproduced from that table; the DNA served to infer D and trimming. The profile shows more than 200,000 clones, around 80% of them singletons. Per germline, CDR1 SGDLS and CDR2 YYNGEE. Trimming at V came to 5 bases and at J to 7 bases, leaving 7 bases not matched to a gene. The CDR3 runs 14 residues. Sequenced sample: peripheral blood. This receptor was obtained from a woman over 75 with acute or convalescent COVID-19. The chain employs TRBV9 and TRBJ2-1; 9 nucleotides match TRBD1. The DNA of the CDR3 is TGTGCCAGCAGTGAACAGGGGGCCAAGAATGAGCAGTTCTTC. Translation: CASSEQGAKNEQFF. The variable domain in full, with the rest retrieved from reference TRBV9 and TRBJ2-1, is DSGVTQTPKHLITATGQRVTLRCSPRSGDLSVYWYQQSLDQGLQFLIQYYNGEERAKGNILERFSAQQFPDLHSELNLSSLELGDSALYFCASSEQGAKNEQFFGPGTRLTVL.